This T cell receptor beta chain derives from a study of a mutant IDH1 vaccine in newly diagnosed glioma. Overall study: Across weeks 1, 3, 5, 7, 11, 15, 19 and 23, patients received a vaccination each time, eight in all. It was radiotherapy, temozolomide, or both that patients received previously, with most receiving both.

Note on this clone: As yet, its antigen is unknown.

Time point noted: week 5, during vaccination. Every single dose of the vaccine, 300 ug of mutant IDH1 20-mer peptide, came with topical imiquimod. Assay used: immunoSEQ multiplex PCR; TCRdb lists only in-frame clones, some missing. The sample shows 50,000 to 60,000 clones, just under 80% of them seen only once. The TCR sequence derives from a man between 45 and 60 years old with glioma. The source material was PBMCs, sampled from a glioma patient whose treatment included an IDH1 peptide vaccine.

CDR3 DNA sequence: TGCAGCGTTAGGGACAGGGTGGACAATGAGCAGTTCTTC. It translates to CSVRDRVDNEQFF. The V and J genes are TRBV29-1 and TRBJ2-1; 9 bases fit TRBD1. Unmatched junction bases numbered 4, after V lost 5 bases and J lost 5 bases. The CDR3 has 13 amino acids. Germline V gene sequence: CDR1 SQVTM, CDR2 ANQGSEA.